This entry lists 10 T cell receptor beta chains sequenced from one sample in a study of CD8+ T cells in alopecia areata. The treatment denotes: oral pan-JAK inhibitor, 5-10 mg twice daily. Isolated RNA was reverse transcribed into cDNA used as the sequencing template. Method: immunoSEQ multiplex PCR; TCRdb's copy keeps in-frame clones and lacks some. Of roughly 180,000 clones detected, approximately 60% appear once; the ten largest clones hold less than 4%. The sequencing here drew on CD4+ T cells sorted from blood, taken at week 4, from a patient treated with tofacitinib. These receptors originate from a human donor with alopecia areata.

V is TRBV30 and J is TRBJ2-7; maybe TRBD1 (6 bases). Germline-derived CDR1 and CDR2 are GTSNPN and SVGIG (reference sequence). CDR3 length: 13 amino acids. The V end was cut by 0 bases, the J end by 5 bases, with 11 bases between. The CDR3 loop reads CAWSVGAIDEQYF. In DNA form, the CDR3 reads TGTGCCTGGAGTGTGGGGGCAATTGACGAGCAGTACTTC.

The CDR3 nucleotides read TGTGCCAGCAGTGAATCGAACACCGGGGAGCTGTTTTTT. It codes for CASSESNTGELFF. The chain couples TRBV25-1 to TRBJ2-2; D remains ambiguous. The CDR3 has 13 amino acids. The germline V and J ends were trimmed by 1 base and 0 bases, with 0 bases remaining between them. Germline V lookup: CDR1 MGHDK, CDR2 SYGVNS.

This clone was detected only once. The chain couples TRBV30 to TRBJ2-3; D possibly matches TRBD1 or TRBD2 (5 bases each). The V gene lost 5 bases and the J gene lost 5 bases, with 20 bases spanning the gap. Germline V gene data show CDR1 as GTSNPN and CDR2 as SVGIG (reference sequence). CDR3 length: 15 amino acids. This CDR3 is CAWAPGTLRGDTQYF. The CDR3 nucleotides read TGTGCCTGGGCCCCCGGGACCCTTCGTGGAGATACGCAGTATTTT.

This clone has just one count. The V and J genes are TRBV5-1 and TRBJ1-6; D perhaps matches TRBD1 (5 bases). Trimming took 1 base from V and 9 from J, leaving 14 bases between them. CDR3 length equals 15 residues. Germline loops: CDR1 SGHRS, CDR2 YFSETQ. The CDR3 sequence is CASSLTGPRGSPLHF. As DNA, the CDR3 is TGCGCCAGCAGCTTGACAGGCCCTAGGGGTTCACCCCTCCACTTT. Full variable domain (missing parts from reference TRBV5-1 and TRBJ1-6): KAGVTQTPRYLIKTRGQQVTLSCSPISGHRSVSWYQQTPGQGLQFLFEYFSETQRNKGNFPGRFSGRQFSNSRSEMNVSTLELGDSALYLCASSLTGPRGSPLHFGNGTRLTVT.

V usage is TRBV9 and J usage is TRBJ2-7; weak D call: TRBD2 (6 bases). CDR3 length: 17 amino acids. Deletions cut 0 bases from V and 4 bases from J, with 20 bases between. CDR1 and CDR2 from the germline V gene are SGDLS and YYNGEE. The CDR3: CASSVGGSMEGWYEQYF. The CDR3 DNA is TGTGCCAGCAGCGTAGGGGGATCGATGGAGGGCTGGTACGAGCAGTACTTC.

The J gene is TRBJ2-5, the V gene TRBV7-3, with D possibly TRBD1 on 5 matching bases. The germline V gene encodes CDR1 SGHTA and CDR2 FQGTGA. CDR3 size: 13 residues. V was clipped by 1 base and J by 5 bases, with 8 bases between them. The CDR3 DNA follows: TGTGCCAGCAGCTTAAGGGCAGGGGAGACCCAGTACTTC. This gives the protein CASSLRAGETQYF. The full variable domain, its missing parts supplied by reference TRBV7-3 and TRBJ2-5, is GAGVSQTPSNKVTEKGKYVELRCDPISGHTALYWYRQSLGQGPEFLIYFQGTGAADDSGLPNDRFFAVRPEGSVSTLKIQRTERGDSAVYLCASSLRAGETQYFGPGTRLLVL.

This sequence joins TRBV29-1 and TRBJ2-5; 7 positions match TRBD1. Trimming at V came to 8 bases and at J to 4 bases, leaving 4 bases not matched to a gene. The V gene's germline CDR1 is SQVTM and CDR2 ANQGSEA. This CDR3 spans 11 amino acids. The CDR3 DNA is TGCAGCTTTCACAGGGGAGAGACCCAGTACTTC. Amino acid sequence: CSFHRGETQYF.

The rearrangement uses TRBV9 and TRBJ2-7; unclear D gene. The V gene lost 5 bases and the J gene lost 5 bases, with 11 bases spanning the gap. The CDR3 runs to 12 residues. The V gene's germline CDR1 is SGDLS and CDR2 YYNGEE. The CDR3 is CASSYSGHEQYF. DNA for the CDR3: TGTGCCAGCAGTTACAGTGGGCACGAGCAGTACTTC.

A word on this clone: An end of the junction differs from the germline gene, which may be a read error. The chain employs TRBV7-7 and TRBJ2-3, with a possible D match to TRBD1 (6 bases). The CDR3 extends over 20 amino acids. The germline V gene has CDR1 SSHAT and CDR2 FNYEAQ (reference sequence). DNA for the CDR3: TGTGCTAGCAGCCGAGGCGTTGGGGCAGGGGCGGTATTGGGCACAGATACGCAGTATTTT. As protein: CASSRGVGAGAVLGTDTQYF.

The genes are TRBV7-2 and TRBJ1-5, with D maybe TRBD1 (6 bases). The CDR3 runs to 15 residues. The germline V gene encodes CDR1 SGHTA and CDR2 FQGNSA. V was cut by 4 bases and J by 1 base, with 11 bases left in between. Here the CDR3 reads CASSSAGVSNQPQHF. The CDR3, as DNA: TGTGCCAGCAGCTCAGCAGGGGTAAGCAATCAGCCCCAGCATTTT.